This is a list of T cell receptor beta chains from one sample in a study of shared clonotypes between healthy human individuals. Clones were read by immunoSEQ multiplex PCR, and TCRdb kept only the in-frame ones, dropping some. In the table there are more than 500,000 clones, around 95% of which are singletons. Material for sequencing was naive CD8+ T cells sorted from blood. These receptors originate from a woman aged 25 to 45 in good health. The CDR3 runs from the conserved cysteine through the conserved F or W. The D gene is left open where the match is weak. Not every row has a clone size; where given, it reads once, few, many or a size class.

D gene	clone size	J gene	V gene	CDR3 DNA	CDR3 protein
TRBD2	NA	TRBJ2-7	TRBV10-1	TGCGCCAGCAGCCCCGGGACTAGCGGGAGCCACGAGCAGTACTTC	CASSPGTSGSHEQYF
TRBD2	once	TRBJ2-7	TRBV27	TGTGCCAGCAGTTTAGCGGGAGGCTACGAGCAGTACTTC	CASSLAGGYEQYF
NA	NA	TRBJ2-3	TRBV21-1	TGTGCCAGCAGCACCTGGACTAGCGGGAGTGCTCGGCTCTTGTGGGATACGCAGTATTTT	CASSTWTSGSARLLWDTQYF
NA	NA	TRBJ2-7	TRBV11-2	TGTGCCAGCAGCTTAGTTTTGGGCTACGAGCAGTACTTC	CASSLVLGYEQYF
TRBD2	NA	TRBJ2-1	TRBV5-1	TGCGCCAGCAGCTCGGGACTAGCGGGGAATGAGCAGTTCTTC	CASSSGLAGNEQFF
NA	NA	TRBJ1-2	TRBV28	TGTGCCAGCAGTTTTATTTCAGCGAACGGGGCCTATGGCTACACCTTC	CASSFISANGAYGYTF
NA	NA	TRBJ1-1	TRBV9	TGTGCCAGCAGCGTAGAGTCAGGTACTTACACTGAAGCTTTCTTT	CASSVESGTYTEAFF
TRBD1	NA	TRBJ2-6	TRBV29-1	TGCAGCGTTGTTGGGACAGCTTTAGTTCCTGGGGCCAACGTCCTGACTTTC	CSVVGTALVPGANVLTF
TRBD1	NA	TRBJ2-7	TRBV27	TGTGCCAGCAGTTCAGTGACAGGGGGCGACGAGCAGTACTTC	CASSSVTGGDEQYF
NA	NA	TRBJ2-1	TRBV7-6	TGTGCCAGCAGCTTAGATGGGGCAGGCTACAATGAGCAGTTCTTC	CASSLDGAGYNEQFF
NA	NA	TRBJ2-7	TRBV11-2	TGTGCCAGCAGCACCACCCAGGGAAACGAGCAGTACTTC	CASSTTQGNEQYF
TRBD1	NA	TRBJ2-1	TRBV27	TGTGCCAGCAGTTTATGGGACAGTTACAATGAGCAGTTCTTC	CASSLWDSYNEQFF
TRBD2	NA	TRBJ2-1	TRBV5-1	TGCGCCAGCAGCTTGAGCCTAGCGGGCCTCTCCTACAATGAGCAGTTCTTC	CASSLSLAGLSYNEQFF
TRBD1	NA	TRBJ1-1	TRBV28	TGTGCCAGCAGTCCCCGAGGACAGGAAGGAGAAGCTTTCTTT	CASSPRGQEGEAFF
NA	NA	TRBJ2-7	TRBV19	TGTGCCAGTAGTATAGGCCAACAGGTCTCCTACGAGCAGTACTTC	CASSIGQQVSYEQYF
NA	NA	TRBJ1-1	TRBV28	TGTGCCAGCAGTCTTACTTTCACGAACACTGAAGCTTTCTTT	CASSLTFTNTEAFF
NA	NA	TRBJ2-7	TRBV5-6	TGTGCCAGCAGCCGTACCGCGGTACGGGAGCAGTACTTC	CASSRTAVREQYF
NA	NA	TRBJ2-7	TRBV2	TGTGCCAGCAGTGAAGACAATTACGAGCAGTACTTC	CASSEDNYEQYF
NA	once	TRBJ2-1	TRBV5-6	TGTGCCAGCAGCTTGGACGTGAGCTCCTACAATGAGCAGTTCTTC	CASSLDVSSYNEQFF
TRBD1	NA	TRBJ2-7	TRBV7-9	TGTGCCAGCAGCTTAGGTCAGGGGGTGCGGTACGAGCAGTACTTC	CASSLGQGVRYEQYF
TRBD1	NA	TRBJ1-2	TRBV28	TGTGCCAGCAGTTCCCAAAACAGGGGAATGGATGGCTACACCTTC	CASSSQNRGMDGYTF
NA	NA	TRBJ2-2	TRBV5-6	TGTGCCAGCCAGCTTGAGGGACCCCATCCCAACACCGGGGAGCTGTTTTTT	CASQLEGPHPNTGELFF
NA	NA	TRBJ1-2	TRBV14	TGTGCCAGCAGCCAAGATAGGGCAGGGAAGGAGTTGGACTATGGCTACACCTTC	CASSQDRAGKELDYGYTF
TRBD2	once	TRBJ2-7	TRBV29-1	TGCAGCGTTGGGGGCGGGAGGGCCTACGAGCAGTACTTC	CSVGGGRAYEQYF
NA	NA	TRBJ1-3	TRBV6-6	TGTGCCAGCAGTTACTCGATCCGAAACACCATATATTTT	CASSYSIRNTIYF
NA	once	TRBJ2-7	TRBV19	TGTGCCAGTAGTCTTGCCAGTACTCACGAGCAGTACTTC	CASSLASTHEQYF
TRBD2	NA	TRBJ2-7	TRBV28	TGTGCCAGCAGTTTCCGGGAGGGAACTTACGAGCAGTACTTC	CASSFREGTYEQYF
NA	NA	TRBJ1-1	TRBV11-2	TGTGCCAGCAGCTTAGCGACCGGGGGGTTCCCTGAAGCTTTCTTT	CASSLATGGFPEAFF
NA	NA	TRBJ2-3	TRBV5-4	TGTGCCAGCAGCAACGGACTGGCTAGCACAGATACGCAGTATTTT	CASSNGLASTDTQYF
TRBD1	NA	TRBJ2-7	TRBV11-2	TGTGCCAGCAGCGTGGGACAGGGGGCGCTCGGTTACGAGCAGTACTTC	CASSVGQGALGYEQYF
TRBD1	NA	TRBJ2-6	TRBV5-5	TGTGCCAGCAGCGTACTAGTTGGGACAGGGTATACCGGGGCCAACGTCCTGACTTTC	CASSVLVGTGYTGANVLTF
NA	NA	TRBJ1-5	TRBV21-1	TGTGCCAGCAGCAAAATGTTGCGCCGAGTACCCCCAAGGGGCAATCAGCCCCAGCATTTT	CASSKMLRRVPPRGNQPQHF
NA	NA	TRBJ1-2	TRBV28	TGTGCCAGCAGGGCTACTCAGGGGCCGGGGGTCTATGGCTACACCTTC	CASRATQGPGVYGYTF
TRBD2	NA	TRBJ2-3	TRBV29-1	TGCAGCGTTTCACGGTCTAGCGGGGATAGCACAGATACGCAGTATTTT	CSVSRSSGDSTDTQYF
NA	NA	TRBJ2-7	TRBV5-1	TGCGCCAGCAGCTACCCGGACGGGGATCCCTACGAGCAGTACTTC	CASSYPDGDPYEQYF
NA	NA	TRBJ2-1	TRBV7-9	TGTGCCAGCAGCTTAGCGGGAGTGGTCGATGAGCAGTTCTTC	CASSLAGVVDEQFF
TRBD1	NA	TRBJ2-7	TRBV7-9	TGTGCCAGCAGCACCCGGACAGGGGATCCCTACGAGCAGTACTTC	CASSTRTGDPYEQYF
NA	NA	TRBJ1-1	TRBV6-4	TGTGCCAGCAGTGAAACGATGAACACTGAAGCTTTCTTT	CASSETMNTEAFF
NA	NA	TRBJ2-3	TRBV13	TGTGCCAGCAGCTTGAAAGGGGGAGGACAGATCACAGATACGCAGTATTTT	CASSLKGGGQITDTQYF
NA	NA	TRBJ1-1	TRBV19	TGTGCCAGTAGTATAGATCTAGAGACAGCACACACTGAAGCTTTCTTT	CASSIDLETAHTEAFF
NA	NA	TRBJ2-7	TRBV11-2	TGTGCCAGCAGCTTAGTCCTCCCCCAGCAGTACTTC	CASSLVLPQQYF
TRBD2	NA	TRBJ2-1	TRBV28	TGTGCCAGCAGTCGGACTAGCGGGATTTCCTACAATGAGCAGTTCTTC	CASSRTSGISYNEQFF
NA	NA	TRBJ2-7	TRBV4-2	TGTGCCAGCAGCAAAGAAGCAACAGCCTCCTCCTACGAGCAGTACTTC	CASSKEATASSYEQYF
NA	NA	TRBJ1-1	TRBV9	TGTGCCAGCAGCGTAGGAACTCGACAGCTAGAAGCTTTCTTT	CASSVGTRQLEAFF
NA	once	TRBJ2-3	TRBV7-9	TGTGCCAGCAGCCCCCCGGGGGCGGGACCTATCACAGATACGCAGTATTTT	CASSPPGAGPITDTQYF
TRBD2	NA	TRBJ2-1	TRBV13	TGTGCCAGCAGCTTAAGAGGTTTAGCGGGAGGTCCCTACAATGAGCAGTTCTTC	CASSLRGLAGGPYNEQFF
TRBD1	NA	TRBJ1-1	TRBV10-1	TGCGCCAGCAGTCTTGGACAGGGTATCTCTGAAGCTTTCTTT	CASSLGQGISEAFF
NA	NA	TRBJ2-2	TRBV11-2	TGTGCCAGCAGCTTAGATCTAAACAGCCCTTCGGTCGGGGAGCTGTTTTTT	CASSLDLNSPSVGELFF